This T cell receptor (beta chain) was retrieved from a study of cytomegalovirus exposure and HLA in healthy donors. This CDR3 region has 11 residues. V lost 10 bases and J lost 7, with 13 bases in between. Germline CDR1 reads MNHEY; CDR2 reads SVGAGI. Primers: 60 Vbeta forward and 13 Jbeta reverse. Assay: immunoSEQ multiplex PCR; the TCRdb copy retains only in-frame clones and omits some. Of approximately 110,000 clones listed, roughly 79% were seen once; the top ten hold 7.7%. Source material: PBMCs. This receptor was taken from a woman aged 50 to 60 in good health and CMV-seropositive. The genes are TRBV6-5 and TRBJ1-2, with D maybe TRBD1 (5 bases). The CDR3 reads CATGGVRGYTF. The CDR3 nucleotides are TGTGCCACGGGGGGAGTTCGTGGCTACACCTTC.